This TCR beta chain originates from a study of OX40 agonist ivuxolimab in advanced cancers. CDR3 size: 14 residues. Germline CDR1 LNHDA, CDR2 SQIVND (reference sequence). V was pared by 4 bases and J by 1 base, with 11 bases between. Sequencing was performed with immunoSEQ multiplex PCR; in TCRdb, only in-frame clones are kept and a portion is missing. The table lists about 41,000 clones, approximately 89% of them singletons. The chain uses TRBV19 and TRBJ2-7; D perhaps matches TRBD1 (8 bases). Sequencing was performed on CD4+ or CD8+ T cells sorted from blood, taken in a trial of the OX40 agonist ivuxolimab. The origin of this receptor is an adult with an advanced solid tumor such as melanoma, head and neck, liver or kidney cancer. CDR3 in amino acids: CASSTQGGSYEQYF. CDR3 nucleotide sequence: TGTGCCAGTAGTACACAGGGGGGGTCCTACGAGCAGTACTTC.